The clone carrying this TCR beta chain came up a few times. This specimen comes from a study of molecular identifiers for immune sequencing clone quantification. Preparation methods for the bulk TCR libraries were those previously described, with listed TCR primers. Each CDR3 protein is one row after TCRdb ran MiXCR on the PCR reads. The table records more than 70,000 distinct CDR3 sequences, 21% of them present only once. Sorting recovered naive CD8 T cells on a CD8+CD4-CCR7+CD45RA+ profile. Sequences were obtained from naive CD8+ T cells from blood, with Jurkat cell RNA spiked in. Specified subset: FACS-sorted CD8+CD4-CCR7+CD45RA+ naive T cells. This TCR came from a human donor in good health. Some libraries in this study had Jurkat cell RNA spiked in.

CDR3 loop: CASSPTGGSGAYQETQYF. The DNA of the CDR3 is TGTGCCAGCAGCCCTACCGGAGGTAGCGGGGCGTACCAAGAGACCCAGTACTTC. This chain joins TRBV3-1 and TRBJ2-5; 8 bases are a match to TRBD2. J was trimmed by 0 bases and V by 4 bases; bases with no gene match: 13. CDR1 and CDR2 from the germline V gene are LGHDT and YNNKEL (reference sequence). The CDR3 runs 18 residues.